The text below deals with one TCR beta chain. The sample belongs to a study of identical twins. TCRdb called the 5' RACE reads again in MiXCR, with one record for every CDR3 protein. The data contain 400,000 to 550,000 distinct CDR3 sequences, 22% of them singletons. Germline V gene sequence: CDR1 SGHRS, CDR2 YFSETQ. The CDR3 covers 14 residues. V trimming: 4 bases; J trimming: 5 bases; junction bases outside the gene matches: 5. Healthy Caucasians, and only they, were the donors. The same specimen was also included in a second study, on T cells expressing NK-cell markers. That publication notes: The eight sequenced donors comprised seven who were HCMV-seropositive and one who was seronegative. NKG2C+ dominant clonotype frequencies in several donors were roughly 1.0-7.5% of CD8+ T cells.

This clonotype originated in a young woman in good health. What was sequenced was CD4+ T cells sorted from blood. This chain connects TRBV5-1 to TRBJ2-5; TRBD2 agrees at 10 bases. In DNA, the CDR3 is TGCGCCAGCAGCAGTACTAGCGGGGAGGAGACCCAGTACTTC. It yields the protein CASSSTSGEETQYF. The complete variable domain, with remaining parts taken from reference TRBV5-1 and TRBJ2-5, reads KAGVTQTPRYLIKTRGQQVTLSCSPISGHRSVSWYQQTPGQGLQFLFEYFSETQRNKGNFPGRFSGRQFSNSRSEMNVSTLELGDSALYLCASSSTSGEETQYFGPGTRLLVL.